Presented here are 18 T cell receptor beta chains from one specimen sequenced in a study of cytomegalovirus exposure and HLA in healthy donors. The PCR made use of 60 Vbeta and 13 Jbeta primers. Assay: immunoSEQ multiplex PCR; the TCRdb copy retains only in-frame clones and omits some. The specimen's table records 150,000 to 200,000 clones. The sequenced material came from PBMCs. The receptors derive from a man aged 25-45 years in good health and CMV-seronegative.

The chain has TRBV11-2 and TRBJ2-7; the D gene is possibly TRBD1 (7 bases). The CDR3 is made up of 17 amino acids. With 3 bases removed from V and 0 bases from J, the gap between germline ends came to 18 bases. Germline values: CDR1 SGHAT, CDR2 FQNNGV. In DNA form, the CDR3 reads TGTGCCAGCAGCTTTCCAAACGGACAGGACTACTCCTACGAGCAGTACTTC. Translated, it gives CASSFPNGQDYSYEQYF.

The V call is TRBV7-9, the J call TRBJ2-7, with 8 bases aligning to TRBD1. This CDR3 region has 13 residues. Germline V lookup: CDR1 SEHNR, CDR2 FQNEAQ (reference sequence). Trimming took 6 bases from V and 3 from J; bases not matched to a gene: 4. CDR3 DNA: TGTGCCAGCAGGGGACAGGAAAACTACGAGCAGTACTTC. Encoded protein: CASRGQENYEQYF.

The rearrangement uses TRBV5-5 and TRBJ2-3; perhaps TRBD2 as D (6 bases). The V end was cut by 0 bases, the J end by 4 bases, with 15 bases between. Germline-derived CDR1 and CDR2 are SGHKS and YYEKEE (reference sequence). This CDR3 is built from 16 residues. The CDR3 is CASSLELAGGADTQYF. CDR3 sequence (DNA): TGTGCCAGCAGCTTGGAACTAGCTGGCGGCGCAGATACGCAGTATTTT.

The chain employs TRBV6-5 and TRBJ1-2, with TRBD1 matching over 11 bases. This CDR3 is 15 amino acids long. V lost 5 bases and J lost 4; bases outside the gene matches: 6. CDR1 and CDR2 (germline): MNHEY, SVGAGI. The chain's CDR3 is CASSRGGTGGYGYTF. In DNA, the CDR3 is TGTGCCAGCAGTAGGGGAGGGACAGGGGGCTATGGCTACACCTTC.

The chain has TRBV28 and TRBJ1-1, with TRBD1 identical over 7 bases. CDR3 length: 14 residues. V lost 6 bases to trimming and J lost 0 bases; unmatched junction nucleotides: 4. Germline CDR1 and CDR2: MDHEN and SYDVKM. Written as DNA, the CDR3 is TGTGCCAGCAGAGTCCAGGGGGTGAACACTGAAGCTTTCTTT. Protein sequence: CASRVQGVNTEAFF.

The gene calls are TRBV6-1 and TRBJ2-7; 9 positions agree with TRBD1. CDR3 length: 13 amino acids. CDR1 is MNHNS and CDR2 is SASEGT in the germline V gene. J was trimmed by 4 bases and V by 6 bases; bases with no gene match: 4. DNA for the CDR3: TGTGCCAGCAGCTCGGACAGGGGTTACGAGCAGTACTTC. The encoded protein is CASSSDRGYEQYF.

The gene calls are TRBV5-3 and TRBJ1-5; D might be TRBD1 (5 bases). Being an ORF, TRBV5-3 has a function that is uncertain. The CDR3 consists of 13 residues. Trimming took 4 bases from V and 11 from J, leaving 16 bases between them. CDR3 sequence reads: CARSRDSWLAQHF. CDR3 DNA sequence: TGTGCCAGAAGCAGGGACTCCTGGTTAGCCCAGCATTTT.

The chain combines TRBV18 with TRBJ2-4; D is possibly TRBD2 (5 bases). Germline V CDR1 and CDR2: KGHSH, LQKENI. This CDR3 is 15 amino acids long. V lost 8 bases and J 3 bases, leaving 17 bases between the germline ends. CDR3 nucleotide sequence: TGTGCCAGCACCCAATCAGCCGAGGGCAAAAACATTCAGTACTTC. Its translation is CASTQSAEGKNIQYF.

V and J are TRBV7-9 and TRBJ2-5; 8 bases map to TRBD1. The CDR3 is made up of 15 amino acids. Trimming removed 4 bases from V and 7 bases from J; junction bases left unmatched: 11. The V gene's germline CDR1 is SEHNR and CDR2 FQNEAQ (reference sequence). CDR3 sequence: CASSSPDRVGRTQYF. The CDR3 region has the DNA TGTGCCAGCAGCTCGCCGGACAGGGTAGGGCGGACCCAGTACTTC.

A word on this clone: The junction departs from the called germline gene at one end, perhaps through a read error. The chain carries TRBV5-1 and TRBJ1-5; TRBD1 matches 7 bases. CDR3 length: 14 residues. Germline V gene data show CDR1 as SGHRS and CDR2 as YFSETQ. The CDR3 spells CASRPAAGGQPRHF. The DNA for the CDR3 is TGCGCCAGCAGACCCGCCGCCGGGGGACAGCCCCGGCATTTT.

This CDR3 reads CASSLGRQGPNTGELFF. CDR3 sequence (DNA): TGCGCCAGCAGCTTGGGACGACAGGGCCCGAACACCGGGGAGCTGTTTTTT. V and J are TRBV5-1 and TRBJ2-2; 7 bases match TRBD1. The CDR3 consists of 17 residues. V gave up 0 bases and J gave up 0 bases; unmatched junction bases: 5. In germline, CDR1 is SGHRS, CDR2 YFSETQ.

V and J are TRBV5-1 and TRBJ1-4; a possible D gene is TRBD1 (5 bases). The CDR3 totals 15 residues. The V gene lost 0 bases and the J gene lost 3 bases, with 9 bases spanning the gap. CDR1 is SGHRS and CDR2 is YFSETQ in the germline V gene. Written as DNA, the CDR3 is TGCGCCAGCAGCTTGGGTCCAGGGCCTAATGAAAAACTGTTTTTT. Protein sequence: CASSLGPGPNEKLFF.

The gene calls are TRBV28 and TRBJ1-2; possible D gene TRBD1, 5 bases. The germline V and J ends were trimmed by 8 bases and 3 bases, with 16 bases remaining between them. CDR1 is MDHEN, CDR2 SYDVKM, per germline. The CDR3 runs 14 residues. The CDR3 DNA follows: TGTGCCAGCCAGACGACCGGGACTTACTATGGCTACACCTTC. Translation: CASQTTGTYYGYTF.

The genes are TRBV5-1 and TRBJ2-3; possible D gene TRBD1, 6 bases. V shed 0 bases and J shed 3 bases, with 8 bases lying between them. This CDR3 contains 14 residues. Germline V gives CDR1 SGHRS, CDR2 YFSETQ. CDR3 sequence: CASSLAQGTDTQYF. The CDR3 bases are TGCGCCAGCAGCTTGGCCCAGGGGACAGATACGCAGTATTTT.

The CDR3 DNA sequence: TGTGCCTGGAGTGGGGGGGTATTCACAGATACGCAGTATTTT. Encoded protein: CAWSGGVFTDTQYF. This sequence joins TRBV30 and TRBJ2-3; the D gene is possibly TRBD2 (6 bases). V shed 1 base and J shed 2 bases, with 10 bases lying between them. The CDR3 extends over 14 amino acids. From germline, CDR1 is GTSNPN and CDR2 SVGIG (reference sequence).

The genes are TRBV9 and TRBJ2-1, with 10 positions matching TRBD2. This CDR3 is 14 amino acids long. The germline V gene has CDR1 SGDLS and CDR2 YYNGEE. J was trimmed by 7 bases and V by 5 bases; bases with no gene match: 6. DNA of the CDR3: TGTGCCAGCAGTCCTGGACTAGCGGAAAATGAGCAGTTCTTC. Encoded protein: CASSPGLAENEQFF.

The chain combines TRBV6-5 with TRBJ1-1; no clear D gene. The germline gives CDR1 MNHEY, CDR2 SVGAGI. Trimming shortened V by 6 bases and J by 1 base, and 9 bases separated the two germline ends. The CDR3 runs to 13 residues. CDR3 sequence: CASRASRNTEAFF. The CDR3, as DNA: TGTGCCAGCAGGGCCTCACGGAACACTGAAGCTTTCTTT.

V usage is TRBV5-1 and J usage is TRBJ1-2; D perhaps matches TRBD1 (5 bases). The V gene lost 4 bases and the J gene lost 2 bases, with 9 bases spanning the gap. Per the germline V gene, CDR1 is SGHRS and CDR2 is YFSETQ. This CDR3 contains 13 residues. The CDR3 sequence is CASSLNRNYGYTF. CDR3 DNA sequence: TGCGCCAGCAGCCTGAACAGGAACTATGGCTACACCTTC.